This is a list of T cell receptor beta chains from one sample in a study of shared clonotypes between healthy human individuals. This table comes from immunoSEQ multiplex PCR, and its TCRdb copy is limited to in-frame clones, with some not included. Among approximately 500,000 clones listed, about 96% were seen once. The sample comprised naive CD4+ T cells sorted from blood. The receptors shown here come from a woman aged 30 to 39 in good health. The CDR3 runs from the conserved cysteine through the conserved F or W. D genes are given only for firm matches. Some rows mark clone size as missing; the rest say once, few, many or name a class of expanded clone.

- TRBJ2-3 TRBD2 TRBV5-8 CASSPGTSADTQYF TGTGCCAGCAGCCCAGGGACTAGCGCTGATACGCAGTATTTT
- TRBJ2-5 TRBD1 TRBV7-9 CASSQTGARETQYF TGTGCCAGCAGCCAAACAGGGGCAAGGGAGACCCAGTACTTC
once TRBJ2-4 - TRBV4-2 CASSQGPQGRDKNIQYF TGTGCCAGCAGCCAAGGTCCACAGGGGAGGGACAAAAACATTCAGTACTTC
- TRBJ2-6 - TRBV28 CASSLRGANVLTF TGTGCCAGCAGTTTACGTGGGGCCAACGTCCTGACTTTC
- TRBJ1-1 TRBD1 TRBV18 CASSPDRDPSNTEAFF TGTGCCAGCTCACCCGACAGGGACCCCTCGAACACTGAAGCTTTCTTT
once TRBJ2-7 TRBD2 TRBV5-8 CASSSGQLAGGPEYF TGTGCCAGCAGCTCGGGACAACTAGCGGGAGGGCCGGAGTACTTC
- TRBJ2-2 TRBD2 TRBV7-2 CASSPRLAGANTGELFF TGTGCCAGCAGCCCGCGACTAGCGGGAGCGAACACCGGGGAGCTGTTTTTT
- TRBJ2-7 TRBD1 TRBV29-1 CSAALGTGPYEQYF TGCAGCGCAGCACTGGGGACAGGTCCCTACGAGCAGTACTTC
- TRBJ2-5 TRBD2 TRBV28 CASSWTRLASNF TGTGCCAGCAGTTGGACTAGACTAGCGAGTAACTTC
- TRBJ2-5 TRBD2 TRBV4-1 CASSQGRGSRERKETQYF TGCGCCAGCAGCCAGGGCCGGGGATCGCGGGAGCGAAAAGAGACCCAGTACTTC
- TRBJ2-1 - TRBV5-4 CASSLGLAAVGNEQFF TGTGCCAGCAGCTTGGGTCTAGCCGCCGTGGGGAATGAGCAGTTCTTC
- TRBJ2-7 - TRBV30 CAWSVPVSGSRSYEQYF TGTGCCTGGAGTGTACCGGTCTCGGGGTCCCGCTCCTACGAGCAGTACTTC
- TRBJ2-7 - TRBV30 CAWSVQGPYEQYF TGTGCCTGGAGTGTACAAGGCCCCTACGAGCAGTACTTC
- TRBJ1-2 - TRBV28 CASSFKGGYGYTF TGTGCCAGCAGTTTTAAAGGGGGCTATGGCTACACCTTC
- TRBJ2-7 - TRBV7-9 CASSPPGLASYEQYF TGTGCCAGCAGCCCCCCAGGACTGGCCTCTTACGAGCAGTACTTC
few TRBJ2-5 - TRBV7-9 CASSSARVGRVETQYF TGTGCCAGCAGCTCGGCCAGGGTCGGAAGGGTTGAGACCCAGTACTTC
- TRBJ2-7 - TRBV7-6 CASSSSGLASSYEQYF -
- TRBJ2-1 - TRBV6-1 CASSDRLYPRAGPYNEQFF TGTGCCAGCAGTGACCGACTGTACCCCCGCGCGGGACCCTACAATGAGCAGTTCTTC
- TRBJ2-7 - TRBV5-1 CAILRDHSYEQYF TGCGCCATCCTCCGGGACCACTCCTACGAGCAGTACTTC
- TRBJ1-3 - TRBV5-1 CASSLVGSGNTIYF TGCGCCAGCAGCTTGGTAGGCAGTGGAAACACCATATATTTT
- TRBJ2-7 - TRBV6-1 CASSDLLGSYSSYEQYF TGTGCCAGCAGTGACCTTTTGGGTAGTTACAGCTCCTACGAGCAGTACTTC
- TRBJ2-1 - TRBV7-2 CASSLGGGPSYNEQFF TGTGCCAGCAGCTTAGGGGGCGGGCCCTCCTACAATGAGCAGTTCTTC
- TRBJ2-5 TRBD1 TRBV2 CASSEATGVETQYF TGTGCCAGCAGTGAAGCCACAGGGGTGGAGACCCAGTACTTC
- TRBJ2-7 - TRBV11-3 CASSSGDDRSYEQYF TGTGCCAGCAGCTCTGGGGACGACAGGTCCTACGAGCAGTACTTC
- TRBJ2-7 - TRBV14 CASSPGGWKGSFEQYF TGTGCCAGCAGCCCAGGCGGTTGGAAAGGGTCGTTCGAGCAGTACTTC
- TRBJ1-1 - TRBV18 CASSPGLGGTEAFF TGTGCCAGCTCACCGGGCCTTGGGGGCACTGAAGCTTTCTTT
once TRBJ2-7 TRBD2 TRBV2 CASGPGLEYF TGTGCCAGCGGACCGGGACTAGAGTACTTC
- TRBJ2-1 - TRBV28 CASRGALYYNEQFF TGTGCCAGCAGGGGGGCGCTATACTACAATGAGCAGTTCTTC
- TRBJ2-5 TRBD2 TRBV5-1 CASSPSGGEETQYF TGCGCCAGCAGCCCCAGCGGGGGGGAGGAGACCCAGTACTTC
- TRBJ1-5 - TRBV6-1 CASRPTTPGNQPQHF TGTGCCAGCAGGCCAACGACCCCCGGCAATCAGCCCCAGCATTTT
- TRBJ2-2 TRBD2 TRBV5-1 CASSSELADYTGELFF TGCGCCAGCAGCTCCGAGCTAGCGGATTACACCGGGGAGCTGTTTTTT
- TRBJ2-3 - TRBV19 CATRSGTLAGSQYF TGTGCTACTAGATCCGGGACTCTCGCAGGTTCGCAGTATTTT
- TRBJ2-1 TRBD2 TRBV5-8 CASSSGRSGRRVNEQFF TGTGCCAGCAGTTCTGGTCGTAGCGGGAGAAGGGTCAATGAGCAGTTCTTC
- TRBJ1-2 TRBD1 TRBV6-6 CASSYTDRAYGYTF TGTGCCAGCAGTTACACTGACAGGGCCTATGGCTACACCTTC
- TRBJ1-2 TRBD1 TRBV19 CASSIGGQGNYGYTF TGTGCCAGTAGTATAGGGGGACAGGGGAACTATGGCTACACCTTC
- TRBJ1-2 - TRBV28 CASSLGGIGYTF TGTGCCAGCAGTTTGGGAGGGATTGGCTACACCTTC
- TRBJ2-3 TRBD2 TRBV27 CASSFRTSGSTDTQYF TGTGCCAGCAGTTTCCGGACTAGCGGGAGTACAGATACGCAGTATTTT
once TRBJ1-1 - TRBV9 CASSVERGRDIASTEAFF TGTGCCAGCAGCGTAGAAAGGGGAAGGGACATCGCCAGCACTGAAGCTTTCTTT
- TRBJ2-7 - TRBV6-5 CASSTARGSYEQYF TGTGCCAGCAGTACTGCGAGAGGCTCCTACGAGCAGTACTTC
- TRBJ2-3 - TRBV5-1 CASSPTADTQYF TGCGCCAGCAGTCCCACGGCAGATACGCAGTATTTT
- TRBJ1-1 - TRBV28 CASSSIQGPTEAFF TGTGCCAGCAGTTCGATCCAGGGTCCCACTGAAGCTTTCTTT
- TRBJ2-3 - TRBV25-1 CASSDPSSTDTQYF TGTGCCAGCAGTGACCCATCTAGCACAGATACGCAGTATTTT
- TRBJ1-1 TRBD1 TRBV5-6 CASSWIDRGGTEAFF TGTGCCAGCAGCTGGATCGACAGGGGGGGAACTGAAGCTTTCTTT
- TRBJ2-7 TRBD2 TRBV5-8 CASSFGTITYEQYF TGTGCCAGCAGCTTCGGGACTATAACATACGAGCAGTACTTC
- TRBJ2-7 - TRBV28 CASTQGDSYEQYF TGTGCCAGCACCCAGGGTGACAGCTACGAGCAGTACTTC
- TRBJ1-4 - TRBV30 CASQGNEKLFF TGTGCCTCACAGGGAAACGAAAAACTGTTTTTT
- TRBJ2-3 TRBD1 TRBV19 CATSTQGINTDTQYF TGTGCCACTTCGACACAGGGGATTAACACAGATACGCAGTATTTT
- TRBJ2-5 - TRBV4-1 CASSQDRGWEDF TGCGCCAGCAGCCAAGATAGAGGGTGGGAGGACTTC
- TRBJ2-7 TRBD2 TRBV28 CASSPTSGPYEQYF TGTGCCAGCAGTCCGACTAGCGGCCCCTACGAGCAGTACTTC